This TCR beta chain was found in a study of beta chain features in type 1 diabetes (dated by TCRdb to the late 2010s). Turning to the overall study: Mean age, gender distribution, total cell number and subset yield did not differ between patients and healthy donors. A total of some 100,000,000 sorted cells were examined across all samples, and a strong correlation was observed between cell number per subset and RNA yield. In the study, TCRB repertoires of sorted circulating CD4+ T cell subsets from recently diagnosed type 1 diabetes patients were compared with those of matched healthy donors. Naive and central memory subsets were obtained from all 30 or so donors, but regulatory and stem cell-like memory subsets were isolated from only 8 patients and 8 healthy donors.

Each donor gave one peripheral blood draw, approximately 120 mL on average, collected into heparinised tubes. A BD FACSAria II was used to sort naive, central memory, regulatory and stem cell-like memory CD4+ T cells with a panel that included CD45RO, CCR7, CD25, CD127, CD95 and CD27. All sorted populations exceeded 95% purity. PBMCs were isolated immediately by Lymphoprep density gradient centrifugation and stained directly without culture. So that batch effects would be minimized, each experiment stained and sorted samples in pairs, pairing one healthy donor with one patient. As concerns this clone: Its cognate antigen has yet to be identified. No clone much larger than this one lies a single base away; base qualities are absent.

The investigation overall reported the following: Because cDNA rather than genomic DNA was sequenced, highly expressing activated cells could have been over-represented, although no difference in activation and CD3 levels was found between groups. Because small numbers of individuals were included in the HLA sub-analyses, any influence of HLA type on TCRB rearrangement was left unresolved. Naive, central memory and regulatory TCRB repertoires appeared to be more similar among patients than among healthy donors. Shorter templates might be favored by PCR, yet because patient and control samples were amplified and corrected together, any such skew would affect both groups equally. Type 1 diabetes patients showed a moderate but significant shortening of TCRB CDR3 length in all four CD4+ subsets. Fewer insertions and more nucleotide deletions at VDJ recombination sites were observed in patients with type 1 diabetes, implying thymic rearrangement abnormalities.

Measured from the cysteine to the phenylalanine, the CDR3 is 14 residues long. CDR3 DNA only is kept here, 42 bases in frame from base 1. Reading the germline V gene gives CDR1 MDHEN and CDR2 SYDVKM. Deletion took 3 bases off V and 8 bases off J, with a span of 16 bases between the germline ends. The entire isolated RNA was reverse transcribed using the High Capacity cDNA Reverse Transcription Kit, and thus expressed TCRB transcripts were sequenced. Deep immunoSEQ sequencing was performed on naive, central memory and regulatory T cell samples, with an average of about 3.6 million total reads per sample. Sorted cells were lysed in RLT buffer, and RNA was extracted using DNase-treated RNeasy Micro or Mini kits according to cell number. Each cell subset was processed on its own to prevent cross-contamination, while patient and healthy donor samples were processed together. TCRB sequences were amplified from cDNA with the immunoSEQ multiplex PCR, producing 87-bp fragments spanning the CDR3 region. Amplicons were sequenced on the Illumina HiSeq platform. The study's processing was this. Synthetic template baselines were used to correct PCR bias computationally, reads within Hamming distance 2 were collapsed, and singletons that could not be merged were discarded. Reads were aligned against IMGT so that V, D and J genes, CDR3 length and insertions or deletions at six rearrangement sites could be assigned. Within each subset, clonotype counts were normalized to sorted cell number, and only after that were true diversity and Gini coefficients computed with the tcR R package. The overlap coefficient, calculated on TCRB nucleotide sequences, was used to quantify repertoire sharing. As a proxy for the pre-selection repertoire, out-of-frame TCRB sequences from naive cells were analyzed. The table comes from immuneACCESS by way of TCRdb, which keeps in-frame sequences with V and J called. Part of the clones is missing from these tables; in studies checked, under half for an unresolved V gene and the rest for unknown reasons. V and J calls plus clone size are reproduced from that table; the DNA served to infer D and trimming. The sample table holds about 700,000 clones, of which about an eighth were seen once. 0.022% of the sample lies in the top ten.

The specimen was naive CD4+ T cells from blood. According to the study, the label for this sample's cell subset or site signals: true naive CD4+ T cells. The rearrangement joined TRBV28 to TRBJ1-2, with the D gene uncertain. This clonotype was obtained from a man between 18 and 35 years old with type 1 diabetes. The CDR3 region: CASSLEVTQRGYTF. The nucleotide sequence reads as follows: TGTGCCAGCAGTTTGGAGGTAACCCAGCGGGGCTACACCTTC.